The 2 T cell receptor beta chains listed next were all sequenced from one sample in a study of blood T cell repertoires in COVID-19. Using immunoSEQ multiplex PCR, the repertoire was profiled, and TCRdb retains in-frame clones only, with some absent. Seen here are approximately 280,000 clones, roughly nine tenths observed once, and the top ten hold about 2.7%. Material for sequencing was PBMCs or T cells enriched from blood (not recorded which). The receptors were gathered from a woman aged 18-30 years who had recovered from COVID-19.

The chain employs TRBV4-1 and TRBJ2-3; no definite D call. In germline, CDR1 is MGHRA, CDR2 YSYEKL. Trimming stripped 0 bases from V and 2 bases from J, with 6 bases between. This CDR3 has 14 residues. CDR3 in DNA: TGCGCCAGCAGCCAAGATTTGGCCACAGATACGCAGTATTTT. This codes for CASSQDLATDTQYF.

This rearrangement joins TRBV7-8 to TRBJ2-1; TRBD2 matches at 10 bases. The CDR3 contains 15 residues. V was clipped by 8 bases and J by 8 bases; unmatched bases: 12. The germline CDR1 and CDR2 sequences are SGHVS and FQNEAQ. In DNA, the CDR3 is TGTGCCAGCGTTGGAGGAGCGGGGGGGCCTTATGAGCAGTTCTTC. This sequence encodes CASVGGAGGPYEQFF.